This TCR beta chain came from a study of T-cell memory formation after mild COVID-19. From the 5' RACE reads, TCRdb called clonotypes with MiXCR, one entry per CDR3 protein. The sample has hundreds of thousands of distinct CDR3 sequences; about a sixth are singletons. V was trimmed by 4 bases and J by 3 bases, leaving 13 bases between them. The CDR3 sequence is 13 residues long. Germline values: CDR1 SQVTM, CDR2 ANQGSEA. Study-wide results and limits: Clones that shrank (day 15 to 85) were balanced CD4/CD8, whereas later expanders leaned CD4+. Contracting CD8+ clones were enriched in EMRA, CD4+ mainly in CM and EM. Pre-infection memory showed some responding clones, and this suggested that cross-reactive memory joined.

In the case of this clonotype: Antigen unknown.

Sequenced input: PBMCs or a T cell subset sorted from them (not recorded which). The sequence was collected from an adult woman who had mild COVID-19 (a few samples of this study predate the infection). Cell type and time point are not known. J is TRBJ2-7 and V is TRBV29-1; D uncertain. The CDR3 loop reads CSVVDFSGYEQYF. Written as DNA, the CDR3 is TGCAGCGTTGTTGACTTCTCGGGCTACGAGCAGTACTTC.